The clone carrying this T cell receptor beta chain was seen just once. This entry is derived from a study of cytomegalovirus exposure and HLA in healthy donors. This PCR relied on a set of 60 Vbeta primers and 13 Jbeta primers. Produced via immunoSEQ multiplex PCR; TCRdb's table is partial and in-frame only. The sample lists fewer than 150,000 clones; 77% were seen once. Germline assignment: CDR1 SGHDN and CDR2 FVKESK. There are 15 residues in the CDR3. V lost 3 bases to trimming and J lost 0 bases; unmatched junction nucleotides: 3. The sequencing sample was made of PBMCs. The genes are TRBV14 and TRBJ1-1, with 8 bases fitting TRBD1. The receptor's source is a woman aged 50 to 65 in good health and CMV-seronegative. CDR3 region: CASSQGQAMNTEAFF. CDR3 nucleotide sequence: TGTGCCAGCAGCCAGGGACAGGCCATGAACACTGAAGCTTTCTTT.